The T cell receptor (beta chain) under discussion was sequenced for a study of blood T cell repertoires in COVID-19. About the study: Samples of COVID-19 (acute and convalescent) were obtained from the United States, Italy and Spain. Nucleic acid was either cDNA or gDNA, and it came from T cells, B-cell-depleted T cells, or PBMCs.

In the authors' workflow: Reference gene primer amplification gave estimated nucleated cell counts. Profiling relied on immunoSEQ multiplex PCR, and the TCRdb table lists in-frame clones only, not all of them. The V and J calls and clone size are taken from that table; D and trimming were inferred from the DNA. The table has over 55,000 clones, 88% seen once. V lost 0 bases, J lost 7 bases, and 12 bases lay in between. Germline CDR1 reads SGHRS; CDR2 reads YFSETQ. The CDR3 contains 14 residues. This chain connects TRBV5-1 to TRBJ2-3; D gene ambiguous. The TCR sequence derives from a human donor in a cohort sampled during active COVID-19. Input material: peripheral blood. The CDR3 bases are TGCGCCAGCAGCTTGGAGGAGATTATAAATACGCAGTATTTT. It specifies CASSLEEIINTQYF.